Listed below are T cell receptor beta chains from one sample, sequenced in a study of blood T cell repertoires in COVID-19. TCRdb's copy holds only in-frame clones and misses some; the assay was immunoSEQ multiplex PCR. The sample contains about 110,000 clones, around 64% of which appear only once. Sample: peripheral blood. Every receptor here comes from a woman in her 40s with acute or convalescent COVID-19. Both conserved end residues are part of each CDR3. A D gene is named only where the DNA matches it firmly. Some rows mark clone size as missing; the rest say once, few, many or name a class of expanded clone.

v_gene	abundance	j_gene	d_gene	CDR3aa	CDR3nt
TRBV6-5	-	TRBJ1-6	-	CASTLDLDINSPLHF	TGTGCCAGCACCCTGGATCTGGACATAAATTCACCCCTCCACTTT
TRBV13	-	TRBJ2-3	-	CASSLRGGADTQYF	TGTGCCAGCAGCTTAAGGGGGGGTGCAGATACGCAGTATTTT
TRBV19	few	TRBJ1-2	TRBD1	CASSTLRQGASYGYTF	TGTGCCAGTAGTACCCTAAGACAGGGGGCATCCTATGGCTACACCTTC
TRBV27	-	TRBJ2-2	TRBD1	CASSFTGATNTGELFF	TGTGCCAGCAGTTTTACAGGGGCCACGAACACCGGGGAGCTGTTTTTT
TRBV28	few	TRBJ2-3	TRBD2	CASTPSGGPDTQYF	TGTGCCAGCACCCCCAGCGGGGGCCCAGATACGCAGTATTTT
TRBV7-2	once	TRBJ1-6	-	CASSLNRPYNSPLHF	TGTGCCAGCAGCTTAAACAGACCCTATAATTCACCCCTCCACTTT
TRBV10-3	-	TRBJ2-3	TRBD2	CAISESKAGGRDTQYF	TGTGCCATCAGTGAGTCTAAAGCGGGGGGGCGCGATACGCAGTATTTT
TRBV2	few	TRBJ2-7	TRBD1	CASRTGTGDEQYF	TGTGCCAGCAGAACCGGGACAGGGGACGAGCAGTACTTC
TRBV12-5	few	TRBJ2-3	TRBD2	CASAGGGHTDTQYF	TGTGCTAGTGCGGGCGGGGGGCACACAGATACGCAGTATTTT
TRBV5-4	-	TRBJ2-2	-	CASSLWVRQDLTGELFF	TGTGCCAGCAGCTTGTGGGTTAGACAGGACCTAACCGGGGAGCTGTTTTTT
TRBV5-1	-	TRBJ1-3	TRBD1	CASSYGQGEGNTIYF	TGCGCCAGCAGCTATGGACAGGGGGAAGGGAACACCATATATTTT
TRBV5-1	-	TRBJ2-1	TRBD2	CASSSRLARYNEQFF	TGCGCCAGCAGCTCTCGACTAGCGAGGTACAATGAGCAGTTCTTC
TRBV10-3	once	TRBJ1-2	TRBD1	CAIRGTESNYGYTF	TGTGCCATCAGGGGGACAGAATCTAACTATGGCTACACCTTC
TRBV5-1	-	TRBJ2-5	TRBD2	CASSIGTSGNQETQYF	TGCGCCAGCAGCATTGGGACTAGCGGGAACCAAGAGACCCAGTACTTC
TRBV28	-	TRBJ1-2	-	CASSLQGLGYTF	TGTGCCAGCAGTTTACAGGGACTCGGCTACACCTTC
TRBV9	-	TRBJ2-1	TRBD2	CASSVFGAGPDEQFF	TGTGCCAGCAGCGTGTTTGGAGCGGGGCCGGATGAGCAGTTCTTC
TRBV27	once	TRBJ2-2	-	CASRETGGASGELFF	TGTGCCAGCAGGGAAACTGGGGGCGCATCCGGGGAGCTGTTTTTT
TRBV10-3	-	TRBJ1-1	-	CAIRRGENTEAFF	TGTGCCATCCGTCGGGGGGAGAACACTGAAGCTTTCTTT
TRBV5-1	medium-sized	TRBJ2-1	TRBD2	CASSGGRVDEQFF	TGCGCCAGCAGCGGGGGGAGGGTCGATGAGCAGTTCTTC
TRBV3-1/TRBV3-2	-	TRBJ1-2	TRBD1	CASSQNRGGYTF	TGTGCCAGCAGCCAAAACAGGGGTGGCTACACCTTC
TRBV7-2	-	TRBJ1-2	-	CASSLPRESYGYTF	TGTGCCAGCAGCCTTCCTCGTGAGTCCTATGGCTACACCTTC
TRBV7-3	-	TRBJ1-3	-	CASSLNRGNTIYF	TGTGCCAGCAGCTTAAATCGTGGAAACACCATATATTTT
TRBV3-1/TRBV3-2	-	TRBJ2-2	TRBD2	CASSQFRGGITGELFF	TGTGCCAGCAGCCAGTTTCGCGGGGGGATCACCGGGGAGCTGTTTTTT
TRBV11-3	-	TRBJ2-1	TRBD1	CASSPGTGSYNEQFF	TGTGCCAGCAGCCCGGGGACAGGGTCCTACAATGAGCAGTTCTTC
TRBV29-1	once	TRBJ2-7	-	CSVRTVTDGEQYF	TGCAGCGTTCGGACAGTTACCGACGGGGAGCAGTACTTC
TRBV28	-	TRBJ1-5	-	CASSPGLTSNQPQHF	TGTGCCAGCAGTCCGGGACTGACCAGCAATCAGCCCCAGCATTTT
TRBV7-2	-	TRBJ2-7	-	CASSTRQSTSYEQYF	TGTGCCAGCAGCACGCGACAGAGCACCTCCTACGAGCAGTACTTC
TRBV5-5	-	TRBJ1-5	TRBD1	CASSFGTGNQPQHF	TGTGCCAGCAGCTTTGGGACAGGGAATCAGCCCCAGCATTTT
TRBV30	-	TRBJ1-2	-	CAWINWWGYTF	TGTGCCTGGATCAACTGGTGGGGCTACACCTTC
TRBV2	-	TRBJ1-1	-	CATHRVFYTEAFF	TGTGCCACCCACCGGGTCTTCTACACTGAAGCTTTCTTT
TRBV5-8	-	TRBJ2-1	TRBD2	CASSLAGGVYNEQFF	TGTGCCAGCAGCTTAGCGGGAGGGGTCTACAATGAGCAGTTCTTC
TRBV28	once	TRBJ2-6	-	CATEKAGANVLTF	TGTGCCACCGAGAAAGCTGGGGCCAACGTCCTGACTTTC
TRBV9	-	TRBJ2-7	-	CASSVDAGAYEQYF	TGTGCCAGCAGCGTAGATGCAGGGGCCTACGAGCAGTACTTC
TRBV6-1	-	TRBJ1-1	-	CASSEEGSSPNEAFF	TGTGCCAGCAGTGAGGAGGGGTCTTCTCCGAATGAAGCTTTCTTT
TRBV7-9	-	TRBJ2-5	TRBD2	CASSLGGSGGIGTQYF	TGTGCCAGCAGCTTAGGAGGTAGCGGGGGGATCGGGACCCAGTACTTC
TRBV6-5	-	TRBJ2-5	TRBD2	CASIPGGVETQYF	TGTGCCAGCATCCCTGGGGGGGTAGAGACCCAGTACTTC
TRBV7-9	-	TRBJ2-5	TRBD2	CASSFSGGAGETQYF	TGTGCCAGCAGCTTTAGCGGGGGGGCCGGGGAGACCCAGTACTTC
TRBV10-3	-	TRBJ2-5	TRBD2	CAISDAGTDAGVRQYF	TGTGCCATCAGTGACGCCGGGACTGATGCGGGGGTTCGCCAGTACTTC
TRBV19	once	TRBJ2-6	-	CASSILSGANVLTF	TGTGCCAGTAGTATCCTCTCTGGGGCCAACGTCCTGACTTTC
TRBV15	few	TRBJ2-1	-	CATSRGASSYNEQFF	TGTGCCACCAGCAGAGGAGCGAGCTCCTACAATGAGCAGTTCTTC